The next 17 T cell receptor beta chains were all read from a single sample in a study of identical twins. Each CDR3 protein gets one entry after TCRdb re-called the 5' RACE reads with MiXCR. This sample yields 1.5 million to 2 million distinct CDR3 sequences, of which about 32% are seen a single time; more than 0.25% belongs to the top ten. The sample was cord blood. These receptors came from a newborn girl in good health.

V is TRBV10-3 and J is TRBJ2-5; 7 nucleotides line up with TRBD1. This CDR3 spans 18 amino acids. Germline CDR1 reads ENHRY; CDR2 reads SYGVKD. J was trimmed by 5 bases and V by 3 bases; bases with no gene match: 18. The CDR3 sequence: CAISDKWAFGTARETQYF. DNA of the CDR3: TGTGCCATCAGTGATAAATGGGCATTTGGGACAGCAAGGGAGACCCAGTACTTC.

This clonotype was detected only a few times. The chain is built from TRBV28 and TRBJ1-1; the match to TRBD1 covers 8 bases. The CDR3 runs to 14 residues. V lost 7 bases and J lost 1; bases outside the gene matches: 5. Germline CDR1 and CDR2: MDHEN and SYDVKM. In DNA, the CDR3 is TGTGCCAGCACAACAGGGGGTTGGAACACTGAAGCTTTCTTT. Encoded protein: CASTTGGWNTEAFF.

This clonotype has more than one count but fewer than ten. The chain recombines TRBV28 with TRBJ2-7; D might be TRBD1 (6 bases). The germline gives CDR1 MDHEN, CDR2 SYDVKM. The germline V and J ends were trimmed by 2 bases and 3 bases, with 20 bases remaining between them. The CDR3 contains 17 residues. The CDR3 DNA is TGTGCCAGCAGTTTAGGGCTGGGGGCAAAGGAGGTCTACGAGCAGTACTTC. Translated: CASSLGLGAKEVYEQYF. Together with reference TRBV28 and TRBJ2-7, the CDR3 gives the full variable domain: DVKVTQSSRYLVKRTGEKVFLECVQDMDHENMFWYRQDPGLGLRLIYFSYDVKMKEKGDIPEGYSVSREKKERFSLILESASTNQTSMYLCASSLGLGAKEVYEQYFGPGTRLTVT.

The chain carries TRBV6-1 and TRBJ2-3; D uncertain. Germline V gene lookup returns CDR1 MNHNS and CDR2 SASEGT. The CDR3 length is 14 residues. V was shortened by 4 bases and J by 1 base, with 9 bases between the two germline ends. The CDR3 is CASSVSWGTDTQYF. The CDR3, as DNA: TGTGCCAGCAGTGTTAGTTGGGGCACAGATACGCAGTATTTT.

This clonotype has just a few counts. V is TRBV4-2 and J is TRBJ1-5; 7 bases align to TRBD1. Per the germline V gene, CDR1 is LGHNA and CDR2 is YNFKEQ. The V and J ends lost 4 bases and 5 bases, in that order; junction bases with no gene match: 11. CDR3 length equals 16 residues. The CDR3, as DNA: TGTGCCAGCAGCCCCCAGCCGGACAGGTCGGATCAGCCCCAGCATTTT. Translation gives CASSPQPDRSDQPQHF.

This rearrangement joins TRBV4-2 to TRBJ2-5; D not certain. The germline V and J ends were trimmed by 2 bases and 4 bases, with 11 bases remaining between them. The length of the CDR3 is 14 residues. The V gene's germline CDR1 is LGHNA and CDR2 YNFKEQ. This CDR3 reads CASSQSAYRETQYF. In DNA, the CDR3 is TGTGCCAGCAGCCAATCAGCCTACAGAGAGACCCAGTACTTC.

V gene TRBV20-1 combines with J gene TRBJ2-4, with D uncertain. This CDR3 spans 16 amino acids. Germline V gene data show CDR1 as DFQATT and CDR2 as SNEGSKA (reference sequence). V lost 0 bases to trimming and J lost 0 bases, with 12 bases between them. The CDR3 region is CSARDKAGRAKNIQYF. The CDR3, as DNA: TGCAGTGCTAGAGATAAGGCAGGTAGAGCCAAAAACATTCAGTACTTC.

This clonotype was picked up many times. The chain couples TRBV28 to TRBJ2-7, with D tentatively TRBD2 (6 bases). Germline CDR1 is MDHEN and CDR2 is SYDVKM. This CDR3 comprises 13 residues. Trimming cost V 1 base and J 7 bases, with 11 bases left between them. The CDR3 reads CASSLSGVEEQYF. CDR3 coding DNA: TGTGCCAGCAGTTTATCGGGGGTAGAGGAGCAGTACTTC.

This chain joins TRBV5-4 and TRBJ1-1, with 7 bases lining up with TRBD1. Germline V gene data show CDR1 as SGHNT and CDR2 as YYREEE (reference sequence). The CDR3 covers 14 residues. The J segment lost 5 bases and the V segment lost 2 bases, leaving 6 bases of the junction unmatched. CDR3 sequence: CASSFTMTGTEAFF. The CDR3 DNA follows: TGTGCCAGCAGCTTCACCATGACAGGGACTGAAGCTTTCTTT.

Concerning this clonotype: One end of the junction varies from germline; a read error may be responsible. The chain links TRBV27 to TRBJ1-2; perhaps TRBD1 as D (5 bases). This CDR3 region has 16 residues. Germline V CDR1 and CDR2: MNHEY, SMNVEV (reference sequence). The CDR3 sequence: CSSSLSTGTVNYGYTF. CDR3 coding DNA: TGTTCCAGCAGTCTTAGTACCGGGACGGTCAACTATGGCTACACCTTC.

V usage is TRBV20-1 and J usage is TRBJ2-3; TRBD1 agrees at 11 bases. The germline V gene has CDR1 DFQATT and CDR2 SNEGSKA (reference sequence). The CDR3 contains 19 residues. The V and J ends lost 3 bases and 4 bases, in that order; junction bases with no gene match: 18. CDR3 region: CSARRTGGWGLGYADTQYF. In DNA, the CDR3 is TGCAGTGCTAGGCGGACAGGGGGCTGGGGGTTAGGTTATGCAGATACGCAGTATTTT.

The chain combines TRBV5-4 with TRBJ2-3; either TRBD1 or TRBD2 may fit D (5 bases each). V was shortened by 5 bases and J by 2 bases, with 12 bases between the two germline ends. CDR1 is SGHNT, CDR2 YYREEE, per germline (reference sequence). The CDR3 loop spans 14 amino acids. The CDR3 nucleotides are TGTGCCAGCAGTCGGGACCCTAACACAGATACGCAGTATTTT. Encoded protein: CASSRDPNTDTQYF. Looking up the rest from reference TRBV5-4 and TRBJ2-3 gives the full variable domain: ETGVTQSPTHLIKTRGQQVTLRCSSQSGHNTVSWYQQALGQGPQFIFQYYREEENGRGNFPPRFSGLQFPNYSSELNVNALELDDSALYLCASSRDPNTDTQYFGPGTRLTVL.

This clonotype has a count of ten or more. The genes are TRBV6-6 and TRBJ1-6; 7 positions match TRBD1. The CDR3 loop spans 16 amino acids. Trimming removed 6 bases from V and 4 bases from J; junction bases left unmatched: 9. CDR1 MNHNY and CDR2 SVGAGI come from the germline V gene (reference sequence). CDR3 protein: CASSLSRQGYNSPLHF. As DNA, the CDR3 is TGTGCCAGCAGCCTCTCTCGACAGGGTTATAATTCACCCCTCCACTTT.

This clonotype turned up a few times. The chain carries TRBV4-2 and TRBJ2-5; tentative D call: TRBD2 (5 bases). CDR1 and CDR2 (germline): LGHNA, YNFKEQ. V was shortened by 0 bases and J by 11 bases, with 25 bases between the two germline ends. The CDR3 is 17 residues long. The CDR3: CASSQDPARARYNEQYF. For the CDR3, the DNA is TGTGCCAGCAGCCAAGATCCAGCGAGGGCGCGTTACAATGAGCAGTACTTC.

The V call is TRBV7-8, the J call TRBJ1-1, with D uncertain. Looked up from germline, CDR1 is SGHVS and CDR2 is FQNEAQ. The germline V and J ends were trimmed by 2 bases and 8 bases, with 15 bases remaining between them. This CDR3 has 14 amino acids. DNA of the CDR3: TGTGCCAGCAGCTTAAGGCGCTTGGGGTCGGAAGCTTTCTTT. This codes for CASSLRRLGSEAFF.

The chain joins TRBV2 to TRBJ2-1, with D unresolved. Germline values: CDR1 SNHLY, CDR2 FYNNEI. The V gene lost 3 bases and the J gene lost 5 bases, with 11 bases spanning the gap. The CDR3 extends over 14 amino acids. The CDR3 bases are TGTGCCAGCAGTGACGACCAGGTTAACAATGAGCAGTTCTTC. Protein: CASSDDQVNNEQFF.

This clonotype has just a few counts. The chain uses TRBV20-1 and TRBJ2-1, with 10 bases aligning to TRBD2. Losses at the gene ends were 0 bases for V and 8 bases for J; bases not matched to a gene: 13. This CDR3 spans 17 amino acids. From germline, CDR1 is DFQATT and CDR2 SNEGSKA (reference sequence). The CDR3 protein is CSARDQGGGLAFYEQFF. CDR3 DNA sequence: TGCAGTGCTAGAGATCAAGGTGGGGGACTAGCGTTCTATGAGCAGTTCTTC.